Listed below are T cell receptor beta chains from one sample, sequenced in a study of chemoradiotherapy in HPV16-positive cancers. Assay used: immunoSEQ multiplex PCR; TCRdb lists only in-frame clones, some missing. Of more than 10,000 clones listed, about nine tenths are singletons. Sequences were derived from blood, sampled from a patient who underwent chemoradiotherapy. Receptors originate from a human donor with HPV-associated anogenital cancer. The conserved cysteine and the conserved F or W are not part of the CDR3 here. D genes are given only for firm matches. The size field is filled for only some rows; it gives once, few, many or a size class.

v_call: TRBV9
clone_size: once
d_call: TRBD1
j_call: TRBJ1-3
cdr3_aa: ASSVVGQGAGNTIY

v_call: TRBV19
clone_size: once
d_call: TRBD1
j_call: TRBJ1-1
cdr3_aa: ASTIRSGGGHTEAF

v_call: TRBV15
clone_size: .
d_call: TRBD1
j_call: TRBJ2-7
cdr3_aa: ATSWDRLSYEQY

v_call: TRBV9
clone_size: .
d_call: .
j_call: TRBJ1-1
cdr3_aa: ASSLGVSAAEAF

v_call: TRBV12-2
clone_size: .
d_call: .
j_call: TRBJ2-7
cdr3_aa: ASRALGVRDGSYEQY

v_call: TRBV29-1
clone_size: once
d_call: .
j_call: TRBJ2-5
cdr3_aa: SAKSGPETQY

v_call: TRBV5-1
clone_size: .
d_call: .
j_call: TRBJ1-6
cdr3_aa: ASSPGGDAYNSPLH

v_call: TRBV7-2
clone_size: .
d_call: .
j_call: TRBJ1-5
cdr3_aa: ASSFISGTLWSQPQH

v_call: TRBV7-9
clone_size: .
d_call: .
j_call: TRBJ2-3
cdr3_aa: ASSGYAQRTQY

v_call: TRBV30
clone_size: .
d_call: .
j_call: TRBJ2-7
cdr3_aa: AWSVLVGLASYEQY

v_call: TRBV18
clone_size: .
d_call: TRBD1
j_call: TRBJ1-5
cdr3_aa: ASSEGQLGQPQH

v_call: TRBV7-2
clone_size: .
d_call: .
j_call: TRBJ1-1
cdr3_aa: ASSFRQAVMNTEAF

v_call: TRBV5-3
clone_size: few
d_call: .
j_call: TRBJ1-1
cdr3_aa: ARSLAGRGAF

v_call: TRBV29-1
clone_size: medium-sized
d_call: .
j_call: TRBJ1-1
cdr3_aa: SAVTGNTEAF

v_call: TRBV7-3
clone_size: .
d_call: .
j_call: TRBJ1-3
cdr3_aa: ASSLSPGVGNTIY

v_call: TRBV7-8
clone_size: .
d_call: .
j_call: TRBJ1-4
cdr3_aa: ASSSFRDNNEKLF

v_call: TRBV6-6
clone_size: .
d_call: TRBD1
j_call: TRBJ1-1
cdr3_aa: AIEGATNTEAF

v_call: TRBV4-2
clone_size: .
d_call: TRBD1
j_call: TRBJ1-4
cdr3_aa: ASSPRGAGGNEKLF

v_call: TRBV19
clone_size: .
d_call: .
j_call: TRBJ2-5
cdr3_aa: ASSVLDRDFQETQY

v_call: TRBV11-2
clone_size: .
d_call: .
j_call: TRBJ1-1
cdr3_aa: ASSLGSWTEAF

v_call: TRBV9
clone_size: .
d_call: TRBD1
j_call: TRBJ2-1
cdr3_aa: ASSVGQAFNEQF

v_call: TRBV5-4
clone_size: once
d_call: .
j_call: TRBJ1-1
cdr3_aa: ASSLPAGTEAF

v_call: TRBV27
clone_size: .
d_call: .
j_call: TRBJ2-4
cdr3_aa: ASSPYDGIQY

v_call: TRBV2
clone_size: .
d_call: TRBD1
j_call: TRBJ1-2
cdr3_aa: ASSPGGGYGYT

v_call: TRBV5-1
clone_size: .
d_call: .
j_call: TRBJ2-5
cdr3_aa: ASSRDFGETQY

v_call: TRBV9
clone_size: .
d_call: .
j_call: TRBJ1-2
cdr3_aa: ASSVGESGYT

v_call: TRBV5-1
clone_size: .
d_call: TRBD2
j_call: TRBJ2-1
cdr3_aa: ASSLASGLAGPNEQF

v_call: TRBV6-5
clone_size: .
d_call: .
j_call: TRBJ1-3
cdr3_aa: ASRLGSSGNTIY

v_call: TRBV14
clone_size: .
d_call: .
j_call: TRBJ1-1
cdr3_aa: ASSQVSGRTEAF

v_call: TRBV6-1
clone_size: .
d_call: TRBD1
j_call: TRBJ2-1
cdr3_aa: ASSEWYRGPNDEQF

v_call: TRBV19
clone_size: .
d_call: .
j_call: TRBJ2-7
cdr3_aa: ASSVSVRTYEQY

v_call: TRBV19
clone_size: .
d_call: .
j_call: TRBJ1-2
cdr3_aa: ASRTSSGTSEAYGYT

v_call: TRBV30
clone_size: .
d_call: .
j_call: TRBJ2-5
cdr3_aa: AWSVGGGETQY

v_call: TRBV19
clone_size: .
d_call: TRBD1
j_call: TRBJ1-4
cdr3_aa: ASSWGTANEKLF

v_call: TRBV9
clone_size: .
d_call: .
j_call: TRBJ1-1
cdr3_aa: ASSARAGTEAF

v_call: TRBV21-1
clone_size: .
d_call: .
j_call: TRBJ2-2
cdr3_aa: PRGRNGELF

v_call: TRBV2
clone_size: .
d_call: .
j_call: TRBJ2-3
cdr3_aa: ASSVAGKRTDTQY

v_call: TRBV9
clone_size: .
d_call: .
j_call: TRBJ2-5
cdr3_aa: ASSVGGTAGRGARDGTQY

v_call: TRBV4-1
clone_size: once
d_call: .
j_call: TRBJ1-3
cdr3_aa: ASSQDPGFGNTIY

v_call: TRBV5-1
clone_size: .
d_call: .
j_call: TRBJ1-5
cdr3_aa: ASSLGQGGNQPQH

v_call: TRBV28
clone_size: once
d_call: TRBD1
j_call: TRBJ1-1
cdr3_aa: ASSMGDRNTEAF

v_call: TRBV7-9
clone_size: .
d_call: .
j_call: TRBJ1-4
cdr3_aa: ASSLQGYANEKLF

v_call: TRBV12-2
clone_size: .
d_call: .
j_call: TRBJ2-3
cdr3_aa: ASRSSGRWGFTDTQY

v_call: TRBV2
clone_size: .
d_call: .
j_call: TRBJ2-5
cdr3_aa: ASSSYAQTQY

v_call: TRBV19
clone_size: .
d_call: .
j_call: TRBJ1-2
cdr3_aa: ASSIAGGRGTTRNYGYT

v_call: TRBV2
clone_size: once
d_call: TRBD1
j_call: TRBJ2-7
cdr3_aa: ASSFRGPSEQY

v_call: TRBV6-5
clone_size: .
d_call: TRBD1
j_call: TRBJ1-2
cdr3_aa: ASSPQGGNGYT